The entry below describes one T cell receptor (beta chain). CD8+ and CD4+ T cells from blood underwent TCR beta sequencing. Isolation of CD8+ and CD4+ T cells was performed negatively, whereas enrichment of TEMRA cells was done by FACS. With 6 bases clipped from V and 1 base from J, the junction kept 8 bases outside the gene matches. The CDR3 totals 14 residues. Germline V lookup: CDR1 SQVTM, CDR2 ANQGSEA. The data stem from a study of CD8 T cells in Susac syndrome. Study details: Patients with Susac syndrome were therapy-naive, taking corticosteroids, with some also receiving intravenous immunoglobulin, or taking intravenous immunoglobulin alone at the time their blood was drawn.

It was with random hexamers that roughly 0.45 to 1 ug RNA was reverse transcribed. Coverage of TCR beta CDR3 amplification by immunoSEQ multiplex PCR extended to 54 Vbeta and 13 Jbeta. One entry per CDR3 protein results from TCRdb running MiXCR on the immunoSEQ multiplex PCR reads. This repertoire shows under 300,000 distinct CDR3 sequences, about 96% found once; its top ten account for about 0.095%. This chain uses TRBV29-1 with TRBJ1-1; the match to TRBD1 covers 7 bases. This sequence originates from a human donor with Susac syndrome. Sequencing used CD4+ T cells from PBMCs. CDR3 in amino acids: CSVRLQGQNTEAFF. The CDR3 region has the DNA TGCAGCGTCCGCCTACAGGGGCAGAACACTGAAGCTTTCTTT.